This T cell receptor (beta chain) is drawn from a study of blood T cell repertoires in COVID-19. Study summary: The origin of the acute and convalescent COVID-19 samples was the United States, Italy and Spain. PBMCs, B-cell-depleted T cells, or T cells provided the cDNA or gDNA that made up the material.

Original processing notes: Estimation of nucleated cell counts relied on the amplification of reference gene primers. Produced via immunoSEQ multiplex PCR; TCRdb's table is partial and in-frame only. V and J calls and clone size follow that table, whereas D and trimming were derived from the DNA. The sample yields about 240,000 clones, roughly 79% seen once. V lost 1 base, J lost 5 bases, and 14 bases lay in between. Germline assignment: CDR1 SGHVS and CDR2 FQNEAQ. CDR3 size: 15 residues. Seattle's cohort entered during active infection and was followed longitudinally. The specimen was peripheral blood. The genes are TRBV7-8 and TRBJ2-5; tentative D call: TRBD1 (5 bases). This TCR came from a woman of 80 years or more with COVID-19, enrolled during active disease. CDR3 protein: CASSLVWGVAETQYF. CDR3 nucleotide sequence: TGTGCCAGCAGCTTAGTATGGGGCGTGGCGGAGACCCAGTACTTC.